The entry below describes one T cell receptor (beta chain). Some clones are missing from TCRdb's copy, which holds only in-frame ones; the method was immunoSEQ multiplex PCR. The sample has roughly 410,000 clones, around 96% seen once. This sample was included in a study of shared clonotypes between healthy human individuals. Whole-study context: The plates for each donor numbered three CD4 naive, three CD4 memory, two CD8 naive and one CD8 memory.

V lost 7 bases and J 1 base, leaving 10 bases between the germline ends. The length of the CDR3 is 13 residues. Germline lookup yields CDR1 MNHNS and CDR2 SASEGT. CD8 memory was a combination of CD45RO+ cells and CCR7-negative CD45RA+ TemRA cells. The V gene is TRBV6-1, the J gene TRBJ1-1; a possible D gene is TRBD1 (6 bases). This clonotype originated in a man between 25 and 39 years old in good health. The sample comprised memory CD8+ T cells sorted from blood. The subset here: CD45RO+ cells pooled with CCR7-negative TemRA cells. CDR3 coding DNA: TGTGCCAGCAATTTGGACAGGAACACTGAAGCTTTCTTT. This encodes CASNLDRNTEAFF.